This paragraph reports one T cell receptor (beta chain). Use of 60 Vbeta and 13 Jbeta primers characterized the PCR. TCRdb's copy holds only in-frame clones and misses some; the assay was immunoSEQ multiplex PCR. This repertoire comprises about 170,000 clones; its ten largest clones make up about 0.8%. Nominally healthy donors were sampled, though unrecorded immune exposures were likely. The sample belongs to a study of cytomegalovirus exposure and HLA in healthy donors. Study-wide background: T cells numbering around 190 million yielded roughly 120 million unique TCR beta sequences in an earlier analysis.

The CDR3 is 15 residues long. The germline CDR1 and CDR2 sequences are SGHRS and YFSETQ. V was trimmed by 0 bases and J by 1 base, leaving 9 bases between them. This TCR was sampled from a woman between 18 and 29 years old in good health and CMV-seropositive. The rearrangement links TRBV5-1 to TRBJ2-3; D may be TRBD1 (5 bases). The sequencing input was PBMCs. CDR3 nucleotide sequence: TGCGCCAGCAGCTTGGCGGACACACGCACAGATACGCAGTATTTT. Protein sequence: CASSLADTRTDTQYF.